Below, 15 T cell receptor beta chains from the same sample are listed, as sequenced in a study of blood T cell repertoires in COVID-19. The assay was immunoSEQ multiplex PCR, and TCRdb's table has in-frame clones only and misses some. The sample contains 35,000 to 45,000 clones, under 90% of which appear only once. The source material was peripheral blood. Receptors were obtained from a human donor in a cohort sampled during active COVID-19.

V gene TRBV7-6 combines with J gene TRBJ1-2, with 7 nucleotides matching TRBD1. The CDR3 covers 15 residues. V lost 5 bases, J lost 4 bases, and 10 bases stayed unmatched. Germline V gives CDR1 SGHVS, CDR2 FNYEAQ. In nucleotides, the CDR3 is TGTGCCAGCAGCCCCAGGGGGGCCAGTATCTATGGCTACACCTTC. Its protein product is CASSPRGASIYGYTF.

This clone was seen just once. The chain employs TRBV6-5 and TRBJ1-1; D call uncertain. CDR3 length equals 13 residues. Trimming shortened V by 6 bases and J by 0 bases, and 8 bases separated the two germline ends. Germline CDR1 is MNHEY and CDR2 is SVGAGI. CDR3 sequence (DNA): TGTGCCAGCAGGCAGTACATGAACACTGAAGCTTTCTTT. This codes for CASRQYMNTEAFF.

The chain is built from TRBV5-6 and TRBJ1-2; TRBD1 agrees at 7 bases. The CDR3 sequence is 17 residues long. With V trimmed by 3 bases and J by 2 bases, 13 bases remained unmatched. The germline gives CDR1 SGHDT, CDR2 YYEEEE. Here the CDR3 reads CASSYEILGQVNYGYTF. The CDR3 DNA reads as TGTGCCAGCAGCTATGAGATTTTAGGACAGGTGAACTATGGCTACACCTTC. The entire variable domain, with the rest obtained from reference TRBV5-6 and TRBJ1-2, is as follows: DAGVTQSPTHLIKTRGQQVTLRCSPKSGHDTVSWYQQALGQGPQFIFQYYEEEERQRGNFPDRFSGHQFPNYSSELNVNALLLGDSALYLCASSYEILGQVNYGYTFGSGTRLTVV.

This chain joins TRBV7-6 and TRBJ1-6; D might be TRBD1 (5 bases). Germline V gives CDR1 SGHVS, CDR2 FNYEAQ. Between the trimmed V and J ends, which lost 5 bases and 7 bases, there was a span of 15 bases. The CDR3 is 15 amino acids. The DNA for the CDR3 is TGTGCCAGCAGCCCGGCGGGAGGGGAAAATTCACCCCTCCACTTT. The encoded protein is CASSPAGGENSPLHF.

This chain links TRBV4-2 with TRBJ2-2; 9 nucleotides agree with TRBD1. This CDR3 is 16 amino acids long. V gave up 4 bases and J gave up 6 bases; unmatched junction bases: 9. CDR1 is LGHNA, CDR2 YNFKEQ, per germline. For the CDR3, the DNA is TGTGCCAGCAGCCGGGGGACAGGGTCGCAGGCCGGGGAGCTGTTTTTT. Its translation: CASSRGTGSQAGELFF.

In the case of this clone: The conserved closing phenylalanine or tryptophan is absent in this CDR3, likely reflecting a read error. It is unclear where the CDR3 begins or ends on the DNA, so no DNA is shown, and the CDR3 is as TCRdb lists it. The rearrangement joins TRBV20-1 to TRBJ1-2. From germline, CDR1 is DFQATT and CDR2 SNEGSKA (reference sequence). From its first to its last residue, the CDR3 has 9 amino acids. The CDR3 sequence is CSAERLGSL.

The sample holds one count of this clone. The gene calls are TRBV2 and TRBJ1-2; a weak D match, TRBD1 (5 bases). The CDR3 loop spans 13 amino acids. Trimming left V 9 bases short and J 8 bases short, with 19 bases between. The V gene's germline CDR1 is SNHLY and CDR2 FYNNEI. This CDR3 is CASTGDLSRGYTF. The CDR3 DNA reads TGTGCCAGTACGGGGGACCTATCAAGGGGCTACACCTTC.

The rearrangement joins TRBV27 to TRBJ1-1; possible D gene TRBD1, 5 bases. CDR3 length equals 13 residues. Trimming took 5 bases from V and 1 from J, leaving 8 bases between them. CDR1 is MNHEY and CDR2 is SMNVEV in the germline V gene (reference sequence). CDR3 in amino acids: CASSQQENTEAFF. The CDR3 region has the DNA TGTGCCAGCAGTCAACAGGAGAACACTGAAGCTTTCTTT.

The genes are TRBV7-8 and TRBJ1-5, with TRBD1 as a possible D gene (5 bases). Trimming cost V 2 bases and J 5 bases, with 19 bases left between them. CDR1 SGHVS and CDR2 FQNEAQ come from the germline V gene. CDR3 length: 17 residues. CDR3 sequence (DNA): TGTGCCAGCAGCTTAATGGGGGAGGGCAGGGTACATCAGCCCCAGCATTTT. Residues: CASSLMGEGRVHQPQHF. Supplemented by reference TRBV7-8 and TRBJ1-5, the full variable domain reads GAGVSQSPRYKVAKRGQDVALRCDPISGHVSLFWYQQALGQGPEFLTYFQNEAQLDKSGLPSDRFFAERPEGSVSTLKIQRTQQEDSAVYLCASSLMGEGRVHQPQHFGDGTRLSIL.

The V gene is TRBV18, the J gene TRBJ1-3; D unresolved. Trimming left V 0 bases short and J 0 bases short, with 9 bases between. The CDR3 sequence is 16 residues long. Germline V gene sequence: CDR1 KGHSH, CDR2 LQKENI. As DNA, the CDR3 is TGTGCCAGCTCACCACCTTCCCAGTCCTCTGGAAACACCATATATTTT. This sequence encodes CASSPPSQSSGNTIYF.

The J gene is TRBJ1-3, the V gene TRBV6-6, with TRBD1 identical over 7 bases. This CDR3 is built from 15 residues. J was trimmed by 0 bases and V by 8 bases; bases with no gene match: 7. Germline assignment: CDR1 MNHNY and CDR2 SVGAGI (reference sequence). CDR3 loop: CASRGQAFSGNTIYF. As DNA, the CDR3 is TGTGCCAGCCGAGGACAGGCCTTCTCTGGAAACACCATATATTTT.

CDR3 amino acids: CAISDSRTGTYEQYF. DNA for the CDR3: TGTGCCATCAGTGACTCTAGGACAGGAACCTACGAGCAGTACTTC. The chain couples TRBV10-3 to TRBJ2-7; 7 nucleotides align to TRBD1. Germline V gene lookup returns CDR1 ENHRY and CDR2 SYGVKD. V was clipped by 3 bases and J by 2 bases; unmatched bases: 7. CDR3 size: 15 residues.

V and J are TRBV4-1 and TRBJ1-1, with TRBD1 matching 8 bases. Germline V gene sequence: CDR1 MGHRA, CDR2 YSYEKL. The ends lost 0 bases at V and 0 bases at J; junction bases unmatched: 12. The CDR3 is 19 amino acids. The CDR3 is CASSQERGLRQGMNTEAFF. The CDR3 nucleotides are TGCGCCAGCAGCCAAGAACGGGGCCTTAGACAGGGGATGAACACTGAAGCTTTCTTT.

V gene TRBV7-2 combines with J gene TRBJ1-5; maybe TRBD1 (5 bases). V was pared by 5 bases and J by 3 bases, with 14 bases between. The length of the CDR3 is 15 residues. Germline CDR1 SGHTA, CDR2 FQGNSA. The CDR3 here is CASSRRAGDNQPQHF. CDR3 nucleotides: TGTGCCAGCAGCCGCAGGGCCGGTGACAATCAGCCCCAGCATTTT. The whole variable domain, remainder taken from reference TRBV7-2 and TRBJ1-5, is GAGVSQSPSNKVTEKGKDVELRCDPISGHTALYWYRQSLGQGLEFLIYFQGNSAPDKSGLPSDRFSAERTGGSVSTLTIQRTQQEDSAVYLCASSRRAGDNQPQHFGDGTRLSIL.

This sequence joins TRBV4-3 and TRBJ1-4; D unresolved. CDR1 and CDR2 from the germline V gene are LGHNA and YSLEER. This CDR3 is 15 amino acids long. The V and J ends lost 1 base and 8 bases respectively, with 14 bases between them. In nucleotides, the CDR3 is TGCGCCAGCAGCCAAGTTCTCCCGTCCGGGGAAAAACTGTTTTTT. Translating gives CASSQVLPSGEKLFF.